The 32 T cell receptor beta chains below come from one sample, sequenced in a study of shared clonotypes between healthy human individuals (dated by TCRdb to between 2020 and 2021). Library generation was performed with the immunoSEQ multiplex PCR assay. TCRdb mirrors the immuneACCESS table, restricted to in-frame sequences. Some clones are absent from its copies; in checked studies, under half trace to an unresolved V gene, and the reason for the others is unknown. In all, the sample holds some 2,500,000 clones, and 80% to 95% of those were seen once. The ten largest clones take up approximately 0.41% of the sample. The sequencing sample was made of naive CD4+ T cells from PBMCs. Per the publication, the cell subset or site label means: CD45RA+ positively selected. These receptors were collected from a man younger than 35 in good health. Some clones in this sample may be carry-over from other donors' samples.

Details on this clone: The sample carries other DNA sequences with the same CDR3. The chain employs TRBV9 and TRBJ2-3; D is undetermined. This CDR3 is 12 amino acids long. Germline assignment: CDR1 SGDLS and CDR2 YYNGEE. V lost 0 bases to trimming and J lost 2 bases, with 1 base between them. CDR3 sequence reads: CASSVDTDTQYF. CDR3 bases: TGTGCCAGCAGCGTAGACACAGATACGCAGTATTTT.

A note on this clone: Different DNA sequences within this sample yield the same CDR3. This chain joins TRBV20-1 and TRBJ2-3, with D possibly being TRBD1 (6 bases). Germline loops: CDR1 DFQATT, CDR2 SNEGSKA (reference sequence). V lost 5 bases, J lost 5 bases, and 8 bases lay in between. The length of the CDR3 is 11 residues. The CDR3 DNA follows: TGCAGTGCTTCAGGGGTAGATACGCAGTATTTT. Its protein product is CSASGVDTQYF.

This clone was detected only once. The CDR3 nucleotides read TGTGCCAGCAGCATTGGACTAGCGGGAGGGCTCGAGCAGTACTTC. Protein sequence: CASSIGLAGGLEQYF. The chain recombines TRBV5-4 with TRBJ2-7, with 15 bases lining up with TRBD2. Germline CDR1 reads SGHNT; CDR2 reads YYREEE (reference sequence). The V gene end was trimmed by 4 bases and the J gene end by 6 bases; junction bases not matched to a gene: 5. The CDR3 has 15 amino acids. Together with reference TRBV5-4 and TRBJ2-7, the CDR3 gives the full variable domain: ETGVTQSPTHLIKTRGQQVTLRCSSQSGHNTVSWYQQALGQGPQFIFQYYREEENGRGNFPPRFSGLQFPNYSSELNVNALELDDSALYLCASSIGLAGGLEQYFGPGTRLTVT.

The CDR3 DNA reads as TGTGCCAGCAGTTCCGGACGATCGGACACTGAAGCTTTCTTT. It is translated as CASSSGRSDTEAFF. The chain employs TRBV25-1 and TRBJ1-1; D unclear. The germline gives CDR1 MGHDK, CDR2 SYGVNS. This CDR3 region has 14 residues. The V end was cut by 5 bases, the J end by 3 bases, with 13 bases between.

Comment on this clone: The junction shows a germline mismatch at one end, possibly a read error. V usage is TRBV11-2 and J usage is TRBJ2-3; D is possibly TRBD2 (5 bases). The CDR3 has 17 amino acids. Germline V gives CDR1 SGHAT, CDR2 FQNNGV. In DNA, the CDR3 is TGTGCCAGCAGCGCCCTATTTTCCGGGATTAAATCCCATACCCAGTATTTT. Translation gives CASSALFSGIKSHTQYF.

This clone has only a few counts. The chain has TRBV7-9 and TRBJ1-1; D not certain. V was shortened by 2 bases and J by 5 bases, with 9 bases between the two germline ends. This CDR3 region has 13 residues. CDR1 is SEHNR and CDR2 is FQNEAQ in the germline V gene (reference sequence). The CDR3 region is CASSLNGVTEAFF. As DNA, the CDR3 is TGTGCCAGCAGCTTAAACGGCGTGACTGAAGCTTTCTTT. The full variable domain, completed using reference TRBV7-9 and TRBJ1-1, is DTGVSQNPRHKITKRGQNVTFRCDPISEHNRLYWYRQTLGQGPEFLTYFQNEAQLEKSRLLSDRFSAERPKGSFSTLEIQRTEQGDSAMYLCASSLNGVTEAFFGQGTRLTVV.

CDR3 nucleotides: TGTGCCAGCAGCGTAGGGGGAACCGCGGCTGAAAAACTGTTTTTT. Encoded protein: CASSVGGTAAEKLFF. The chain is built from TRBV9 and TRBJ1-4, with D unresolved. The CDR3 is 15 amino acids. In germline, CDR1 is SGDLS, CDR2 YYNGEE. Trimming took off 0 bases at V and 7 bases at J, with 13 bases between the two ends. Full variable domain (outside the CDR3, taken from reference TRBV9 and TRBJ1-4): DSGVTQTPKHLITATGQRVTLRCSPRSGDLSVYWYQQSLDQGLQFLIQYYNGEERAKGNILERFSAQQFPDLHSELNLSSLELGDSALYFCASSVGGTAAEKLFFGSGTQLSVL.

Details on this clone: Other DNA sequences in this sample translate to the same CDR3. The V call is TRBV29-1, the J call TRBJ1-5, with D possibly TRBD1 on 5 matching bases. CDR1 SQVTM and CDR2 ANQGSEA come from the germline V gene. CDR3 length: 12 residues. With 4 bases removed from V and 5 bases from J, the gap between germline ends came to 9 bases. The CDR3 sequence is CSVGGRDQPQHF. The CDR3 DNA reads TGCAGCGTTGGTGGCAGGGATCAGCCCCAGCATTTT.

DNA for the CDR3: TGTGCCAGCAGCCCATACGGGAGCCCCAATGAGCAGTTCTTC. It is translated as CASSPYGSPNEQFF. The V and J genes are TRBV14 and TRBJ2-1, with D possibly being TRBD2 (6 bases). CDR3 size: 14 residues. Germline V gene data show CDR1 as SGHDN and CDR2 as FVKESK. V was clipped by 4 bases and J by 6 bases, with 13 bases between them.

V and J are TRBV4-1 and TRBJ2-7; D may be TRBD1 (5 bases). The CDR3 covers 15 residues. Germline loops: CDR1 MGHRA, CDR2 YSYEKL. V was trimmed by 1 base and J by 2 bases, leaving 12 bases between them. The CDR3 DNA follows: TGCGCCAGCAGCCAAGCCCAGGGCCCGGCCTACGAGCAGTACTTC. Protein: CASSQAQGPAYEQYF.

The V gene is TRBV6-5, the J gene TRBJ2-7, with D possibly called TRBD1 or TRBD2 (5 bases each). Germline CDR1 is MNHEY and CDR2 is SVGAGI. V lost 6 bases and J lost 4, with 13 bases in between. The CDR3 is 13 amino acids. CDR3 residues: CASSPSEGYEQYF. The CDR3 DNA follows: TGTGCCAGCAGCCCTTCCGAGGGGTACGAGCAGTACTTC.

The CDR3 sequence: CATSRDNRGRGEQYF. In DNA, the CDR3 is TGTGCCACCAGCAGAGATAACAGGGGGCGCGGCGAGCAGTACTTC. The rearrangement joins TRBV15 to TRBJ2-7, with TRBD1 matching 9 bases. CDR1 LNHNV and CDR2 YYDKDF come from the germline V gene (reference sequence). The trim removed 0 bases at V and 6 bases at J, leaving 6 bases unmatched. The CDR3 totals 15 residues.

The rearrangement joins TRBV28 to TRBJ2-1; possible D gene TRBD2, 6 bases. Germline CDR1 is MDHEN and CDR2 is SYDVKM. The length of the CDR3 is 15 residues. Between the trimmed V and J ends, which lost 2 bases and 6 bases, there was a span of 14 bases. For the CDR3, the DNA is TGTGCCAGCAGTTTACCGGGAGTGGGTCTCAATGAGCAGTTCTTC. Translation: CASSLPGVGLNEQFF.

The chain links TRBV28 to TRBJ2-7, with D perhaps matching TRBD1 or TRBD2 (6 bases each). This CDR3 has 18 residues. Germline values: CDR1 MDHEN, CDR2 SYDVKM. V lost 4 bases and J 4 bases, leaving 26 bases between the germline ends. Here the CDR3 reads CASSSLFSSARGPYEQYF. The CDR3 DNA sequence: TGTGCCAGCAGTTCCTTATTCTCTAGCGCCAGGGGCCCATACGAGCAGTACTTC.

The CDR3 protein is CASSSAGGKWETQYF. DNA for the CDR3: TGCGCCAGCAGCTCAGCCGGAGGAAAATGGGAGACCCAGTACTTC. The V call is TRBV5-1, the J call TRBJ2-5, with D maybe TRBD2 (5 bases). The germline gives CDR1 SGHRS, CDR2 YFSETQ. This CDR3 spans 15 amino acids. V lost 3 bases, J lost 5 bases, and 17 bases lay in between.

The chain has TRBV5-1 and TRBJ2-3; D is unresolved. The CDR3 is made up of 13 amino acids. Trimming removed 0 bases from V and 4 bases from J, with 6 bases in between. In germline, CDR1 is SGHRS, CDR2 YFSETQ. CDR3 amino acids: CASSLVIADTQYF. The CDR3 DNA is TGCGCCAGCAGCTTGGTCATAGCAGATACGCAGTATTTT.

This clone was seen a single time. J is TRBJ1-1 and V is TRBV27; D not resolved. V was trimmed by 8 bases and J by 6 bases, leaving 16 bases between them. Germline CDR1 is MNHEY and CDR2 is SMNVEV (reference sequence). The CDR3 has 13 amino acids. CDR3 protein: CASGVGRGAEAFF. CDR3 bases: TGTGCCAGCGGGGTCGGACGCGGCGCTGAAGCTTTCTTT.

CDR3 coding DNA: TGTGCCAGTAGTATAGGTGTCAGGGGTGCAAACGGCTACACCTTC. Translation: CASSIGVRGANGYTF. The chain carries TRBV19 and TRBJ1-2; maybe TRBD1 (6 bases). V lost 1 base, J lost 8 bases, and 17 bases lay in between. CDR1 is LNHDA, CDR2 SQIVND, per germline (reference sequence). The CDR3 runs to 15 residues.

This chain links TRBV19 with TRBJ1-3; the D gene is possibly TRBD1 (5 bases). The CDR3 loop spans 14 amino acids. CDR1 LNHDA and CDR2 SQIVND come from the germline V gene (reference sequence). V lost 3 bases, J lost 0 bases, and 6 bases lay in between. CDR3 region: CASSMTASGNTIYF. CDR3 DNA sequence: TGTGCCAGTAGTATGACAGCCTCTGGAAACACCATATATTTT.

The CDR3 region is CASTLALNEQYF. CDR3 DNA: TGTGCCAGCACGTTAGCCCTCAACGAGCAGTACTTC. This chain joins TRBV27 and TRBJ2-7, with D unclear. CDR1 is MNHEY and CDR2 is SMNVEV in the germline V gene (reference sequence). The CDR3 is made up of 12 amino acids. V was pared by 7 bases and J by 5 bases, with 12 bases between.

The chain carries TRBV7-3 and TRBJ2-1, with TRBD2 matching 10 bases. CDR1 SGHTA and CDR2 FQGTGA come from the germline V gene. With 2 bases clipped from V and 8 bases from J, the junction kept 6 bases outside the gene matches. The CDR3 consists of 15 residues. In nucleotides, the CDR3 is TGTGCCAGCAGCTTAGGGGGGACTAGCGTCGATGAGCAGTTCTTC. The encoded protein is CASSLGGTSVDEQFF.

The chain combines TRBV6-6 with TRBJ2-7; 9 positions agree with TRBD2. The length of the CDR3 is 15 residues. Germline-derived CDR1 and CDR2 are MNHNY and SVGAGI (reference sequence). Germline trimming cut 0 bases from V and 6 bases from J; bases unmatched to any gene: 6. In DNA form, the CDR3 reads TGTGCCAGCAGTTACTCGGCGGGAGGGCGTCTCGAGCAGTACTTC. It codes for CASSYSAGGRLEQYF.

The chain combines TRBV28 with TRBJ1-2; weak D call: TRBD1 (5 bases). V was cut by 11 bases and J by 3 bases, with 10 bases left in between. The CDR3 runs to 11 residues. Per germline, CDR1 MDHEN and CDR2 SYDVKM. The CDR3 DNA is TGTGCCTTGGGGCACGACTATGGCTACACCTTC. Its protein product is CALGHDYGYTF.

The rearrangement uses TRBV7-3 and TRBJ2-1, with D perhaps matching TRBD2 (5 bases). This CDR3 spans 12 amino acids. The V end lost 4 bases, the J end lost 8 bases, and 9 bases lay between the germline ends. Looked up from germline, CDR1 is SGHTA and CDR2 is FQGTGA. CDR3 in DNA: TGTGCCAGCAGCTCTAAGAGGGATGAGCAGTTCTTC. Its translation is CASSSKRDEQFF.

The chain couples TRBV15 to TRBJ2-2; D may be TRBD1 or TRBD2 (6 bases each). The V gene's germline CDR1 is LNHNV and CDR2 YYDKDF (reference sequence). This CDR3 is built from 15 residues. V was clipped by 5 bases and J by 8 bases, with 18 bases between them. The CDR3 sequence: CATSRRGTQGGELFF. The CDR3 DNA reads TGTGCCACCAGCCGAAGAGGGACTCAGGGGGGGGAGCTGTTTTTT.

This chain joins TRBV5-1 and TRBJ1-1; 9 bases match TRBD1. The CDR3 extends over 14 amino acids. Germline V gives CDR1 SGHRS, CDR2 YFSETQ. The junction had 3 bases not matched to a gene; V was cut back by 0 bases and J by 6 bases. CDR3 in amino acids: CASSLGDRAPEAFF. In DNA form, the CDR3 reads TGCGCCAGCAGCTTGGGGGACAGGGCGCCTGAAGCTTTCTTT. Using reference TRBV5-1 and TRBJ1-1 for the parts outside the CDR3, the full variable domain is KAGVTQTPRYLIKTRGQQVTLSCSPISGHRSVSWYQQTPGQGLQFLFEYFSETQRNKGNFPGRFSGRQFSNSRSEMNVSTLELGDSALYLCASSLGDRAPEAFFGQGTRLTVV.

The chain recombines TRBV5-1 with TRBJ1-2, with D possibly TRBD1 on 5 matching bases. The CDR3 covers 17 residues. V was pared by 2 bases and J by 7 bases, with 24 bases between. Germline V gives CDR1 SGHRS, CDR2 YFSETQ. CDR3 region: CASSFDNSGTFLFGYTF. CDR3 nucleotide sequence: TGCGCCAGCAGCTTCGACAACTCCGGGACCTTTCTGTTTGGCTACACCTTC.

This clone was seen a single time. The V gene is TRBV4-1, the J gene TRBJ2-7; D may match TRBD1 or TRBD2 (6 bases each). Trimming left V 3 bases short and J 9 bases short, with 18 bases between. This CDR3 is built from 14 residues. CDR1 is MGHRA, CDR2 YSYEKL, per germline. CDR3 sequence: CASSQPGQLGGQYF. CDR3 DNA: TGCGCCAGCAGCCAGCCGGGACAACTGGGAGGGCAGTACTTC.

This chain joins TRBV9 and TRBJ1-2, with D hard to call. V was clipped by 0 bases and J by 0 bases, with 12 bases between them. The CDR3 contains 16 residues. The germline CDR1 and CDR2 sequences are SGDLS and YYNGEE. CDR3 sequence: CASSVVPGTANYGYTF. In DNA, the CDR3 is TGTGCCAGCAGCGTAGTTCCAGGCACGGCTAACTATGGCTACACCTTC.

Remarks on this clone: Other DNA sequences in this specimen translate into the identical CDR3. V usage is TRBV28 and J usage is TRBJ2-1; 8 bases map to TRBD1. Germline loops: CDR1 MDHEN, CDR2 SYDVKM. This CDR3 comprises 14 residues. Losses at the gene ends were 7 bases for V and 0 bases for J; bases not matched to a gene: 2. The CDR3 region is CASTTGGSYNEQFF. The CDR3 DNA is TGTGCCAGCACCACAGGGGGCTCCTACAATGAGCAGTTCTTC.

A single count supports this clone. The chain uses TRBV11-2 and TRBJ2-1; D is unclear. This CDR3 is built from 13 residues. Germline values: CDR1 SGHAT, CDR2 FQNNGV. V was cut by 4 bases and J by 6 bases, with 10 bases left in between. DNA of the CDR3: TGTGCCAGCAGCTCGCAGACCATCAATGAGCAGTTCTTC. Protein: CASSSQTINEQFF.

The chain couples TRBV27 to TRBJ2-7; D remains unclear. V was pared by 6 bases and J by 4 bases, with 7 bases between. This CDR3 spans 11 amino acids. Per the germline V gene, CDR1 is MNHEY and CDR2 is SMNVEV (reference sequence). The CDR3 coding sequence is TGTGCCAGCAGCAATACGTACGAGCAGTACTTC. Protein: CASSNTYEQYF.